This T cell receptor beta chain was captured by sequencing in a study of cytomegalovirus exposure and HLA in healthy donors (dated by TCRdb to 2015 to 2018). At the level of the whole study: According to an earlier analysis of 587 of the donors, some 170 million T cells yielded 100 million or so unique TCR beta sequences and approximately 300 Gb of sequence data. An early release covering approximately 600 HLA-typed donors comprised approximately 290 gigabases of sequencing data and some 79 million unique TCR sequences. Of the roughly 400 genotyped donors, 75% to 85% were placed in the genetic ancestry cluster associated with self-reported Caucasian donors. The study aimed to test whether signatures of past pathogen exposure could be identified by cataloging public T cell receptors. The T cell repertoires of 670 or so subjects were profiled by immunosequencing and related to cytomegalovirus serostatus. Along with the roughly 710-subject first cohort, a separate validation cohort of more than 90 different subjects was used. To predict cytomegalovirus infection status, the study combined high-throughput TCR immunosequencing, statistical association of individual TCRs with disease status, and machine learning. A later analysis re-analyzed previously published TCR beta repertoires from 500 to 700 donors and added high-resolution HLA genotyping to study TCR occurrence patterns. Rather than using new phenotypic data, the later analysis identified candidate immune exposures from TCR beta sequences and from how often those sequences occurred across donors. To decide whether each TCR beta V gene segment behaved as functional or pseudogenic, an earlier analysis of some 580 of the donors relied on high-throughput TCR beta sequencing. Donor age, sex, ethnicity and CMV serostatus were collected together with the repertoire data. A later genetic analysis used genome-wide SNP genotypes for about 65% of the roughly 700 donors, treating that subset as a discovery cohort. All discovery cohort repertoires had been generated on a single sequencing platform. Both class I and class II loci were covered by HLA typing, at four-digit resolution. The number of typed donors differed by locus: 629-630 for A, B, C, DRB1 and DQB1; approximately 530 for DQA1; 600 to 610 for DPA1; and some 470 for DPB1. Five DR-DQ haplotypes were handled as single units for association and clustering because linkage in the cohort was strong. On average, about 200,000 unique TCR beta nucleotide sequences were sequenced per donor among roughly 430 genotyped donors of the cohort, with approximately 18% of those sequences being non-productive. Findings and caveats that apply to the study as a whole: Correlated functional status among segregating V segments might be attributable to linkage disequilibrium, but an unknown experimental factor could not be ruled out. This cohort had only TCR beta chains sequenced, and the lack of alpha or paired-chain data limited which features could be detected. According to a later genetic analysis, donors in an Asian-associated ancestry cluster had fewer N-insertions in productive TCRs than the approximately 690-donor mean. Because HLA typing was unavailable for some donors at each locus, only the typed subset was used in association tests. While some public TCRs were present in many individuals, most TCR sequences turned up only very rarely across donors. Broadly in line with IMGT annotations, most TCR beta V segments showed up in productive rearrangements about 87% or about 30% of the time in an earlier analysis of 587 of the donors. A few of the identified cytomegalovirus-associated TCR beta chains were confirmed in vitro to be specific for cytomegalovirus antigens. For the cohort, immune exposure information was limited to CMV serostatus. Because counts were too low, seventeen rarely observed V segments, including chromosome 9 orphons, were excluded from the earlier analysis of 587 of the donors. The study listed over 150 TCR beta chains as associated with cytomegalovirus. Some IMGT-functional V segments, including TRBV6-2 and TRBV6-3, could not be distinguished by the 87-base-pair reads and were therefore excluded. It was suggested by the authors that the approach could potentially be generalized to other disease states and immunological phenotypes. A group of highly shared sequence variants was considered likely to be a technical artifact of the sequencing pipeline. The presence/absence analyses assumed that sequencing depth was roughly uniform across donors, and that assumption may not be true. According to a later analysis, parvovirus B19, influenza, CMV and Epstein-Barr virus appeared linked to several top co-occurrence clusters. When HLA alleles, especially DR and DQ, strongly co-occurred, TCR associations were difficult to assign to individual alleles. The classifier was reported to diagnose cytomegalovirus status with high specificity and sensitivity in both the original and validation cohorts. A further reported finding was that TCR beta sequences accurately predicted the HLA-A and HLA-B alleles for most subjects in the first cohort. In a later genetic analysis, a missense DCLRE1C variant was associated with V-gene and J-gene trimming of TCR beta chains, and the association was replicated in an independent cohort. Compared with equally common non-associated chains, HLA-associated TCR beta chains in a later analysis were more clonally expanded and had lower generation probabilities. In a later analysis, most CMV-associated TCR beta chains were found to appear HLA-restricted, with HLA associations seemingly driven largely by CMV exposure. In a later analysis, the rate of TCR association differed among HLA loci, with DRB1 alleles having the most associated TCRs and HLA-C alleles having the fewest. A later analysis associated roughly 17,000 TCR beta sequences with specific HLA alleles at a false discovery rate of 0.05.

The germline V gene yields KGHSH for CDR1 and LQKENI for CDR2. The CDR3 numbers 16 residues from cysteine through phenylalanine. Kept here is only the CDR3 DNA, which spans 48 bases and is read in frame from base 1. Cut back by 3 bases and 1 base, the V and J ends lie 12 bases apart. The cohort comprised 710 or so healthy bone marrow donors. Cohort members were all nominally healthy when sampled, although unrecorded immune exposures were likely present. The donor tested CMV seropositive, placing the donor among the 289 seropositive members of the cohort. Every donor gave a peripheral blood sample, and the peripheral blood mononuclear cells from that sample were used for TCR beta sequencing. The Qiagen DNeasy Blood Extraction Kit was used to extract genomic DNA from the blood cell samples. In regard to this clone: Its antigen specificity is not known. No per-base quality is available; no much larger clone lies one base away.

Library construction relied on the immunoSEQ multiplex PCR assay. For the multiplex PCR, a mixture combining 60 forward primers for TCR Vbeta segments and 13 reverse primers for TCR Jbeta segments was used. The CDR3 region of rearranged TCR beta genes was amplified from genomic DNA with a multiplex PCR assay. Amplified TCR beta libraries were sequenced as 87-base-pair reads on the Illumina HiSeq System. Turning to the authors' computational methods: In a later analysis, some 80 million unique TCR beta chains were counted across the 690 or so repertoires, and roughly 11 million of these chains were shared by at least two donors. Raw reads were error-corrected and collapsed into unique sequences with a nearest-neighbor algorithm that merged closely related sequences to remove PCR and sequencing errors. Alignment of CDR3 sequences to IMGT reference sequences was used to assign V, D and J gene segments. For a sequence to be retained, a match of at least six nucleotides to both a V gene segment and a J gene segment was required. Rearrangements were called productive when the CDR3 lacked stop codons and stayed in frame with V and J; all others were non-productive. CDR3 was defined by IMGT convention, running from the second conserved V-encoded cysteine to the conserved J-encoded phenylalanine. The earlier analysis of roughly 590 of the donors excluded any sequence lacking an unambiguous match to a single V gene segment. In an earlier analysis of roughly 600 of the donors, a V segment was called functional when productive rearrangements were above 56.7%, and segregating when the standard deviation between donors exceeded 5%. To diagnose cytomegalovirus status from the catalog of TCR beta chain sequences, a statistical classification framework was built. A later analysis assigned V and J genes by comparing TCR nucleotide sequences with IMGT/GENE-DB human TR gene sequences. A later analysis assigned CDR3 sequences and most-parsimonious VDJ recombination scenarios with the TCRdist pipeline. In a later analysis, every TCR beta chain was defined by the combination of its CDR3 amino acid sequence and its V-gene family, and reads without a unique V-gene family were dropped. In a later analysis, nearly 600 highly shared, low-generation-probability nucleotide sequences were removed to address suspected cross-contamination and a sequencing artifact. In a later analysis, a clonal expansion index was calculated for each public chain from normalized within-repertoire ranks of inferred template counts. In a later analysis, generation probabilities were computed using a VDJ recombination model fitted to out-of-frame rearrangements, and the results were checked against IGoR. In a later analysis, hypergeometric tests were used to score TCR-TCR, TCR-HLA and TCR-CMV co-occurrence, with a repertoire-size bias correction applied to TCR pairs. A later analysis estimated false discovery rates by permuting HLA or CMV assignments 20 times. In a later analysis, co-occurring TCRs were grouped using DBSCAN, and TCRdist sequence similarity was added for clustering within HLA-allele-positive subsets. Repertoires with fewer than 30,000 or more than 120,000 public chains, plus five repertoires with anomalous nucleotide sharing, were excluded from co-occurrence clustering. TCRdb holds this immuneACCESS table with in-frame rearrangements only. Some clones are missing; in checked studies, unresolved V genes explain under half, and the rest has no known cause. Clone size and the V and J calls come from that table; the DNA yielded D and trimming. The sample table lists 140,000 to 150,000 clones, approximately 82% of them with a count of one. The ten largest account for around 10% of the sample.

The source material was PBMCs. The TCR comes from a woman in her fifties or sixties in good health and CMV-seropositive. The chain employs TRBV18 and TRBJ2-2; a tentative D call is TRBD2 (6 bases match). This receptor has the CDR3 CASSPRGSGNTGELFF. DNA sequence: TGTGCCAGCTCACCCCGGGGTAGCGGGAACACCGGGGAGCTGTTTTTT.